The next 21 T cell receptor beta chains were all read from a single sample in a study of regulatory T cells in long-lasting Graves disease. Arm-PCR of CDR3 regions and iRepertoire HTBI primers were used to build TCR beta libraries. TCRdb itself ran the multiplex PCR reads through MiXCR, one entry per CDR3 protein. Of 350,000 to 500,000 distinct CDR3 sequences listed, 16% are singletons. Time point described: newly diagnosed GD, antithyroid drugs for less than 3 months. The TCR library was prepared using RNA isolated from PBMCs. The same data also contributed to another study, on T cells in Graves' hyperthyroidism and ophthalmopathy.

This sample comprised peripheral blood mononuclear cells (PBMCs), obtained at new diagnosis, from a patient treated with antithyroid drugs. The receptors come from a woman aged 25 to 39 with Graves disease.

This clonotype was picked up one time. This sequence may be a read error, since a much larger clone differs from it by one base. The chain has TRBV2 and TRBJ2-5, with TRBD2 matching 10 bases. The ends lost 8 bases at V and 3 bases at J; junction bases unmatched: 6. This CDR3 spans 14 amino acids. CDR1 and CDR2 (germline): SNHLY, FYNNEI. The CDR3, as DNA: TGTGCCAGCGGTGGGCTAGCGGGGGAAGAGACCCAGTACTTC. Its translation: CASGGLAGEETQYF. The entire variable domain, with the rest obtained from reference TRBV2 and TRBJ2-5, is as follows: EPEVTQTPSHQVTQMGQEVILRCVPISNHLYFYWYRQILGQKVEFLVSFYNNEISEKSEIFDDQFSVERPDGSNFTLKIRSTKLEDSAMYFCASGGLAGEETQYFGPGTRLLVL.

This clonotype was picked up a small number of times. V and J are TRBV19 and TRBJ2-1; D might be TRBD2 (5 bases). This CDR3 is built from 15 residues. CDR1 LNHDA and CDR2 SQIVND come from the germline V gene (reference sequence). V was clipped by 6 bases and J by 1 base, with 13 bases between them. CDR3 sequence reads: CASSTNGGSYNEQFF. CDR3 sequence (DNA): TGTGCCAGTAGCACAAACGGCGGGTCCTACAATGAGCAGTTCTTC.

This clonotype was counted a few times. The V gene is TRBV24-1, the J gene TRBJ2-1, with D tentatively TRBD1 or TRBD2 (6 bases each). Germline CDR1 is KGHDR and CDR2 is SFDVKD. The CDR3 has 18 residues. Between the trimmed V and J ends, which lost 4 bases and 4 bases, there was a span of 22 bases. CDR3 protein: CATSDPSGGGRVYNEQFF. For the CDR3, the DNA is TGTGCCACCAGTGACCCATCCGGGGGCGGACGTGTGTACAATGAGCAGTTCTTC.

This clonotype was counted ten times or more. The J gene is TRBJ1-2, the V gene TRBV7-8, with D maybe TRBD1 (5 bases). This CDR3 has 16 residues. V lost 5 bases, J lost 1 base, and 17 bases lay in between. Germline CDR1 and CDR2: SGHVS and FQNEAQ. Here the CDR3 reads CASSIDRTGDNYGYTF. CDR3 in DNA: TGTGCCAGCAGCATAGACCGAACAGGCGATAACTATGGCTACACCTTC. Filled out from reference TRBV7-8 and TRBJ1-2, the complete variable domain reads GAGVSQSPRYKVAKRGQDVALRCDPISGHVSLFWYQQALGQGPEFLTYFQNEAQLDKSGLPSDRFFAERPEGSVSTLKIQRTQQEDSAVYLCASSIDRTGDNYGYTFGSGTRLTVV.

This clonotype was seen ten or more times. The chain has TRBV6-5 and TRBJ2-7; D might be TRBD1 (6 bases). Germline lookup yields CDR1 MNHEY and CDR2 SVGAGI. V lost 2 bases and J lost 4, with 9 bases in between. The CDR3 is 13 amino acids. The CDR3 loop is CASSYMQGYEQYF. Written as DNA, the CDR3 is TGTGCCAGCAGTTACATGCAGGGGTACGAGCAGTACTTC.

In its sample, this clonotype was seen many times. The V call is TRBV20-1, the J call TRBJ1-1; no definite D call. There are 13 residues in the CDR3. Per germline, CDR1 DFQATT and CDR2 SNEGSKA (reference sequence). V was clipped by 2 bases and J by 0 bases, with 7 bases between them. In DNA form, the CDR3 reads TGCAGTGCTAGACAGCAGATGAACACTGAAGCTTTCTTT. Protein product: CSARQQMNTEAFF.

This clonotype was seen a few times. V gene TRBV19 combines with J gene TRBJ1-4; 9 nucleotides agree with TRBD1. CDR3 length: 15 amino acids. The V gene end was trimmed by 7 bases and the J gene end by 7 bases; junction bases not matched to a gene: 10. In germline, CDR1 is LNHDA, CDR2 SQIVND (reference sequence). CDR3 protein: CASTVVGQGGEKLFF. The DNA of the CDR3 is TGTGCCAGTACAGTTGTGGGACAGGGTGGTGAAAAACTGTTTTTT.

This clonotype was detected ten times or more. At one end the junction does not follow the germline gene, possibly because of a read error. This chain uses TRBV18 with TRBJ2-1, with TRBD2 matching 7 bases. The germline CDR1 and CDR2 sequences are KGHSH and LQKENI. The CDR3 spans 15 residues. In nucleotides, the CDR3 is TGTGTCAGCTCACCGCCCGGGGGGACCTACAATGAGCAGTTCTTC. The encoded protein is CVSSPPGGTYNEQFF.

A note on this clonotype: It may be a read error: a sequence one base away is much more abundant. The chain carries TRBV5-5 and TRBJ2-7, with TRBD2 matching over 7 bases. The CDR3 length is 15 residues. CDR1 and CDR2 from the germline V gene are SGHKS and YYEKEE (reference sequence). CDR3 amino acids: CATSDSGTTEYERYF. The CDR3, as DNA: TGTGCCACCAGTGACTCCGGGACTACCGAGTACGAGCGGTACTTC.

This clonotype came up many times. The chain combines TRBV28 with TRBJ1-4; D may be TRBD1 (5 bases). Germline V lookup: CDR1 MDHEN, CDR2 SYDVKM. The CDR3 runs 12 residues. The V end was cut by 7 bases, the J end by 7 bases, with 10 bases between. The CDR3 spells CASKAGGEKLFF. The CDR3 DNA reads TGTGCCAGCAAGGCGGGGGGTGAAAAACTGTTTTTT.

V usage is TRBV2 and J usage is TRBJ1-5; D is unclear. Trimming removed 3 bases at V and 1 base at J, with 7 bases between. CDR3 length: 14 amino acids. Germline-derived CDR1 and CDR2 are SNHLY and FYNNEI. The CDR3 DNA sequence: TGTGCCAGCAGTGACTTAGGGAGCAATCAGCCCCAGCATTTT. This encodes CASSDLGSNQPQHF.

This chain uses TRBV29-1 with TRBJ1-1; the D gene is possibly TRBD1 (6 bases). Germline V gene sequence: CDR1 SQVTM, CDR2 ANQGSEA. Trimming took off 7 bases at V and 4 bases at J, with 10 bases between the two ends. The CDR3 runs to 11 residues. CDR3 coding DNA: TGCAGCGGGGGCAGGGGCACTGAAGCTTTCTTT. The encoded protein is CSGGRGTEAFF.

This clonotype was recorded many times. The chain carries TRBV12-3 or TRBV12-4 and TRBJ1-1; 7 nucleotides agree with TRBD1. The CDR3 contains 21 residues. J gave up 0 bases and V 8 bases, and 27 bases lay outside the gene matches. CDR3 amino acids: CASLRTPGLVGQARVNTEAFF. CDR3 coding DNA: TGTGCCAGCCTTCGCACCCCAGGGCTTGTAGGACAGGCAAGAGTGAACACTGAAGCTTTCTTT.

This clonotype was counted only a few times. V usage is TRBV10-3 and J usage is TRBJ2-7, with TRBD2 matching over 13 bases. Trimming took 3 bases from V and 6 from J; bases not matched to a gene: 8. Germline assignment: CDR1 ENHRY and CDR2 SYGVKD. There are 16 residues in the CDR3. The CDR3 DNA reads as TGTGCCATCAGTGACCCCGGACTAGCGGGAGTTTCCGAGCAGTACTTC. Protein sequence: CAISDPGLAGVSEQYF.

The CDR3 reads CSARDWTGNNEQFF. As DNA, the CDR3 is TGCAGTGCTAGAGACTGGACTGGGAACAATGAGCAGTTCTTC. The J gene is TRBJ2-1, the V gene TRBV20-1, with D maybe TRBD2 (5 bases). Between the trimmed V and J ends, which lost 0 bases and 5 bases, there was a span of 11 bases. This CDR3 region has 14 residues. Germline V gives CDR1 DFQATT, CDR2 SNEGSKA (reference sequence).

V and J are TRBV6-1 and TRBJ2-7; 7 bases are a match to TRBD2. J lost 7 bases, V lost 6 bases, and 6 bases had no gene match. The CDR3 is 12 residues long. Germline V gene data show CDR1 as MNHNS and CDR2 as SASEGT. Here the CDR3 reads CASRLTSREQYF. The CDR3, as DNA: TGTGCCAGCAGACTGACTAGCAGGGAGCAGTACTTC.

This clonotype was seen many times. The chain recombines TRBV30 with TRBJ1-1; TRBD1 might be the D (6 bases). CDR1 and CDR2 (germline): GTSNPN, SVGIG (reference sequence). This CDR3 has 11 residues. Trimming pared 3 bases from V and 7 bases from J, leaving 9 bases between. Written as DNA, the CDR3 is TGTGCCTGGAGCAGGGGAAATGAAGCTTTCTTT. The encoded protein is CAWSRGNEAFF. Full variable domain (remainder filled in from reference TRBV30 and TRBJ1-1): SQTIHQWPATLVQPVGSPLSLECTVEGTSNPNLYWYRQAAGRGLQLLFYSVGIGQISSEVPQNLSASRPQDRQFILSSKKLLLSDSGFYLCAWSRGNEAFFGQGTRLTVV.

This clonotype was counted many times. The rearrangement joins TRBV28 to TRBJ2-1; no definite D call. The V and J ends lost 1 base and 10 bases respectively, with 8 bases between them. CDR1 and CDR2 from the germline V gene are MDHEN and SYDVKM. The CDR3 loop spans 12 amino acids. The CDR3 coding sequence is TGTGCCAGCAGTTTATTCTCAAGGGAGCAGTTCTTC. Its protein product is CASSLFSREQFF.

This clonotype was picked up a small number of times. CDR3 bases: TGTGCCAGTAGTCCGACCCTAGCGGCGGGAGCCGGGGAGCTGTTTTTT. It codes for CASSPTLAAGAGELFF. V usage is TRBV19 and J usage is TRBJ2-2, with TRBD2 matching 7 bases. With 5 bases clipped from V and 6 bases from J, the junction kept 12 bases outside the gene matches. The CDR3 is 16 amino acids. Germline lookup yields CDR1 LNHDA and CDR2 SQIVND (reference sequence).

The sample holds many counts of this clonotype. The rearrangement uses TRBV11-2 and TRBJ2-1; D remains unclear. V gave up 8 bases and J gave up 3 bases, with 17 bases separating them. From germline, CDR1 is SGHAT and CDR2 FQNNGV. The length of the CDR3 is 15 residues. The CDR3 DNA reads TGTGCCAGCGCCCCGACACCGGCCATCTACAATGAGCAGTTCTTC. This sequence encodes CASAPTPAIYNEQFF.

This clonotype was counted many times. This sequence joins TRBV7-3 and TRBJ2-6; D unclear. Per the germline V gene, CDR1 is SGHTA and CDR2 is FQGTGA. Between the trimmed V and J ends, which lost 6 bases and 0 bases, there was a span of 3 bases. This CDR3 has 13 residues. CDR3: CASRVSGANVLTF. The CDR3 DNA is TGTGCCAGCAGAGTCTCTGGGGCCAACGTCCTGACTTTC.